The 26 T cell receptor beta chains listed next were all sequenced from one sample in a study of blood T cells in healthy people across ages. Then a second PCR, running about 7 to 11 cycles, was carried out with a sample-barcoded 5' primer and a J-beta primer mix. Using its own MiXCR run on the 5' RACE reads, TCRdb lists one record per CDR3 protein. The sample consists of about 1,600,000 distinct CDR3 sequences, approximately 38% of them appearing once. Sequenced input: blood. These TCRs come from a woman younger than 35 in good health.

The chain is built from TRBV5-4 and TRBJ2-7; tentative D call: TRBD2 (5 bases). The DNA end favors TRBJ2-4, so the J call may be wrong. Germline values: CDR1 SGHNT, CDR2 YYREEE (reference sequence). The CDR3 totals 13 residues. This CDR3 reads CASSYPNEGIQYF. In nucleotides, the CDR3 is TGTGCCAGCAGCTACCCCAACGAGGGCATTCAGTACTTC.

The chain carries TRBV19 and TRBJ1-5, with a possible D match to TRBD1 (5 bases). CDR1 is LNHDA, CDR2 SQIVND, per germline (reference sequence). V lost 7 bases and J lost 0, with 16 bases in between. This CDR3 is built from 16 residues. The CDR3 is CASTYLLGGSNQPQHF. DNA of the CDR3: TGTGCCAGTACCTACCTTCTGGGGGGTAGCAATCAGCCCCAGCATTTT.

The rearrangement uses TRBV7-9 and TRBJ2-7; TRBD2 aligns across 10 bases. The CDR3 length is 15 residues. V shed 5 bases and J 7 bases; nucleotides not matched to a gene: 11. Germline CDR1 SEHNR, CDR2 FQNEAQ (reference sequence). The CDR3 sequence is CASSRGLADAGEQYF. Written as DNA, the CDR3 is TGTGCCAGCAGCCGTGGACTAGCGGACGCGGGAGAGCAGTACTTC.

Only a few counts were recorded for this clonotype. The chain links TRBV3-1 to TRBJ1-2; tentative D call: TRBD1 (5 bases). Germline CDR1 reads LGHDT; CDR2 reads YNNKEL (reference sequence). The CDR3 totals 14 residues. V dropped 5 bases and J dropped 6 bases, with 16 bases sitting between them. The CDR3 region has the DNA TGTGCCAGCAGCGAAAGGGGAAATTTGGATGGCTACACCTTC. It specifies CASSERGNLDGYTF.

The chain has TRBV10-3 and TRBJ1-2; D is possibly TRBD1 (6 bases). The germline V gene encodes CDR1 ENHRY and CDR2 SYGVKD. This CDR3 region has 14 residues. Between the trimmed V and J ends, which lost 10 bases and 5 bases, there was a span of 20 bases. The CDR3 DNA is TGTGCCACCCTCGGAGGCCAGGGGTGGTATGGCTACACCTTC. As protein: CATLGGQGWYGYTF.

The chain recombines TRBV6-2 or TRBV6-3 with TRBJ1-1; D is perhaps TRBD1 (6 bases). CDR3 length: 16 amino acids. The germline V gene encodes CDR1 MNHEY and CDR2 SVGEGT. Trimming took off 5 bases at V and 0 bases at J, with 16 bases between the two ends. This CDR3 reads CASSTIRGMMNTEAFF. In nucleotides, the CDR3 is TGTGCCAGCAGTACGATCAGGGGTATGATGAACACTGAAGCTTTCTTT.

The chain recombines TRBV7-2 with TRBJ2-5; possibly TRBD1 or TRBD2 for D (5 bases each). Trimming left V 2 bases short and J 2 bases short, with 12 bases between. The CDR3 spans 15 residues. Germline CDR1 SGHTA, CDR2 FQGNSA. The CDR3 DNA follows: TGTGCCAGCAGCTTAACTCGGGGCTTACAAGAGACCCAGTACTTC. Translated, it gives CASSLTRGLQETQYF. Full variable domain (missing parts from reference TRBV7-2 and TRBJ2-5): GAGVSQSPSNKVTEKGKDVELRCDPISGHTALYWYRQSLGQGLEFLIYFQGNSAPDKSGLPSDRFSAERTGGSVSTLTIQRTQQEDSAVYLCASSLTRGLQETQYFGPGTRLLVL.

This clonotype was counted a few times. V gene TRBV5-5 combines with J gene TRBJ2-7; tentative D call: TRBD2 (6 bases). Germline-derived CDR1 and CDR2 are SGHKS and YYEKEE (reference sequence). Trimming took 4 bases from V and 0 from J, leaving 11 bases between them. The CDR3 is 14 amino acids. Here the CDR3 reads CASSVSGDSYEQYF. The CDR3 bases are TGTGCCAGCAGCGTTAGCGGCGACTCCTACGAGCAGTACTTC. Based on the CDR3 plus reference TRBV5-5 and TRBJ2-7, the full variable domain is DAGVTQSPTHLIKTRGQQVTLRCSPISGHKSVSWYQQVLGQGPQFIFQYYEKEERGRGNFPDRFSARQFPNYSSELNVNALLLGDSALYLCASSVSGDSYEQYFGPGTRLTVT.

This clonotype was recorded a few times. The rearrangement uses TRBV3-1 and TRBJ1-1; a weak D match, TRBD1 (6 bases). CDR3 length: 13 amino acids. The ends were cut back, 7 bases at V and 1 base at J, with 10 bases in the middle. Germline V lookup: CDR1 LGHDT, CDR2 YNNKEL (reference sequence). This CDR3 is CASTRGQNTEAFF. The CDR3 DNA follows: TGTGCCAGCACCAGGGGACAGAACACTGAAGCTTTCTTT.

V and J are TRBV5-1 and TRBJ2-3; 12 bases map to TRBD1. Germline CDR1 is SGHRS and CDR2 is YFSETQ. The CDR3 length is 16 residues. The V gene end was trimmed by 2 bases and the J gene end by 4 bases; junction bases not matched to a gene: 5. The CDR3 reads CASSLLGTGGPDTQYF. The CDR3, as DNA: TGCGCCAGCAGCTTATTAGGGACAGGGGGCCCAGATACGCAGTATTTT.

The chain links TRBV7-9 to TRBJ2-7; the D is unclear. CDR1 and CDR2 (germline): SEHNR, FQNEAQ (reference sequence). The CDR3 has 12 residues. V was trimmed by 5 bases and J by 6 bases, leaving 11 bases between them. The CDR3 is CASSRGPLEQYF. The CDR3 region has the DNA TGTGCCAGCAGCCGCGGCCCCCTCGAGCAGTACTTC.

This chain links TRBV9 with TRBJ2-6, with D maybe TRBD1 (6 bases). The germline gives CDR1 SGDLS, CDR2 YYNGEE. The CDR3 runs 20 residues. Trimming removed 0 bases from V and 0 bases from J, with 19 bases in between. This CDR3 is CASSVVSQAGDLSGANVLTF. The CDR3 nucleotides read TGTGCCAGCAGCGTAGTTAGTCAGGCAGGGGACCTCTCTGGGGCCAACGTCCTGACTTTC.

The chain recombines TRBV20-1 with TRBJ2-1, with D perhaps matching TRBD2 (6 bases). Trimming cost V 6 bases and J 2 bases, with 20 bases left between them. Looked up from germline, CDR1 is DFQATT and CDR2 is SNEGSKA (reference sequence). CDR3 length equals 16 residues. CDR3 protein: CSAASSSASPYNEQFF. As DNA, the CDR3 is TGCAGTGCCGCGTCTTCTAGCGCGAGCCCCTACAATGAGCAGTTCTTC.

The chain couples TRBV7-8 to TRBJ2-4; 9 bases fit TRBD1. Per the germline V gene, CDR1 is SGHVS and CDR2 is FQNEAQ. With V trimmed by 4 bases and J by 6 bases, 7 bases remained unmatched. The length of the CDR3 is 15 residues. The CDR3 nucleotides read TGTGCCAGCAGCTCTCCGGGACAGGGCAGAAACATTCAGTACTTC. It codes for CASSSPGQGRNIQYF.

Note on this clonotype: The junction shows a germline mismatch at one end, possibly a read error. The chain couples TRBV10-3 to TRBJ2-3, with D possibly matching TRBD2 (7 bases). CDR1 and CDR2 (germline): ENHRY, SYGVKD. This CDR3 region has 17 residues. CDR3 bases: TGTGCCATCAGTGCCACCCGCGGGGGCCCTAGCACAGATATGCAGTATTTT. It encodes CAISATRGGPSTDMQYF.

The gene calls are TRBV9 and TRBJ2-3; D unresolved. The V gene's germline CDR1 is SGDLS and CDR2 YYNGEE. Deletions cut 3 bases from V and 3 bases from J, with 11 bases between. The CDR3 spans 14 residues. The CDR3 coding sequence is TGTGCCAGCAGCGCCGGTGGCCCAACAGATACGCAGTATTTT. Protein product: CASSAGGPTDTQYF.

The rearrangement links TRBV5-1 to TRBJ1-1; tentatively, D is TRBD1 (5 bases). The V end lost 4 bases, the J end lost 2 bases, and 12 bases lay between the germline ends. CDR3 length equals 14 residues. The germline gives CDR1 SGHRS, CDR2 YFSETQ. CDR3 sequence: CASSPGDGNTEAFF. Here the CDR3 DNA reads TGCGCCAGCAGCCCCGGGGACGGAAACACTGAAGCTTTCTTT.

This sequence joins TRBV6-2 or TRBV6-3 and TRBJ2-1; D possibly matches TRBD1 or TRBD2 (5 bases each). With 8 bases removed from V and 10 bases from J, the gap between germline ends came to 27 bases. The CDR3 has 16 residues. Germline CDR1 reads MNHEY; CDR2 reads SVGEGT. The CDR3 nucleotides are TGTGCCAGCGCTTCCGGGGCAGGGATTCCTCTCAGGGAGCAGTTCTTC. The encoded protein is CASASGAGIPLREQFF.

This clonotype was seen a few times. The chain couples TRBV9 to TRBJ2-1, with a possible D match to TRBD1 (8 bases). CDR3 length: 17 amino acids. The germline V gene encodes CDR1 SGDLS and CDR2 YYNGEE. V dropped 0 bases and J dropped 8 bases, with 21 bases sitting between them. CDR3 in DNA: TGTGCCAGCAGCGTAGCCCCAGGGGGCGGGGGTATAGATGAGCAGTTCTTC. Translation: CASSVAPGGGGIDEQFF.

This clonotype was counted a single time. The gene calls are TRBV7-2 and TRBJ1-2; D might be TRBD1 (5 bases). The V end lost 5 bases, the J end lost 8 bases, and 15 bases lay between the germline ends. Germline CDR1 SGHTA, CDR2 FQGNSA. The CDR3 spans 13 residues. In DNA, the CDR3 is TGTGCCAGCAGCCAAGGGTTGAGGGGAGGCTACACCTTC. Its translation is CASSQGLRGGYTF.

The chain has TRBV20-1 and TRBJ2-7, with 10 bases aligning to TRBD1. The junction had 1 base not matched to a gene; V was cut back by 0 bases and J by 2 bases. There are 14 residues in the CDR3. The germline gives CDR1 DFQATT, CDR2 SNEGSKA (reference sequence). The CDR3 reads CSAREGQGPYEQYF. CDR3 DNA: TGCAGTGCTAGAGAGGGACAGGGGCCCTACGAGCAGTACTTC.

This clonotype appeared a single time. The chain employs TRBV15 and TRBJ1-5; a possible D gene is TRBD1 (5 bases). Germline CDR1 and CDR2: LNHNV and YYDKDF (reference sequence). The CDR3 runs to 16 residues. Trimming pared 2 bases from V and 4 bases from J, leaving 15 bases between. The CDR3 reads CATSRFGGNKNQPQHF. In nucleotides, the CDR3 is TGTGCCACCAGCAGATTTGGGGGAAACAAGAATCAGCCCCAGCATTTT.

Points on this clonotype: This may arise from a read error, as a much more abundant clone is one base away. The CDR3 is CARGGQGDYEQYF. Written as DNA, the CDR3 is TGTGCCAGAGGGGGCCAGGGGGACTACGAGCAGTACTTC. The chain has TRBV2 and TRBJ2-4; TRBD1 agrees at 7 bases. The better agreement between TRBJ2-7 and the DNA end casts doubt on the J call. The length of the CDR3 is 13 residues. In germline, CDR1 is SNHLY, CDR2 FYNNEI.

V usage is TRBV5-1 and J usage is TRBJ2-3; TRBD1 matches at 9 bases. The CDR3 totals 16 residues. Germline CDR1 and CDR2: SGHRS and YFSETQ. J gave up 4 bases and V 4 bases, and 10 bases lay outside the gene matches. This chain's CDR3 is CASSPGGQGPPDTQYF. The CDR3 coding sequence is TGCGCCAGCAGCCCGGGGGGACAGGGCCCCCCAGATACGCAGTATTTT.

This clonotype was seen just once. J is TRBJ2-1 and V is TRBV18; 9 bases agree with TRBD2. V shed 2 bases, J shed 2 bases, and the junction held 4 bases outside the gene matches. The CDR3 runs to 16 residues. Germline assignment: CDR1 KGHSH and CDR2 LQKENI. CDR3 DNA: TGTGCCAGCTCACCAGCCGGGACTAGCCCCTACAATGAGCAGTTCTTC. This encodes CASSPAGTSPYNEQFF.

This chain links TRBV3-1 with TRBJ2-5; 9 nucleotides agree with TRBD2. From germline, CDR1 is LGHDT and CDR2 YNNKEL (reference sequence). The trim removed 4 bases at V and 6 bases at J, leaving 21 bases unmatched. The CDR3 has 19 amino acids. In nucleotides, the CDR3 is TGTGCCAGCAGCCGAACCTCTGGGGCTAGCGGGATGCATCTGAAGACCCAGTACTTC. This codes for CASSRTSGASGMHLKTQYF.